A selection of T cell receptor beta chains follows, all from one sample in a study of CD8+CD57+ T cells in acquired aplastic anemia. Each CDR3 protein gets one entry after TCRdb re-called the reads with MiXCR. The data contain under 200,000 distinct CDR3 sequences, roughly half of them singletons. The sample comprised sorted CD4+, CD8+, or CD8+CD57+ T cells (not recorded which) from PBMCs. These receptors were obtained from a human donor with aplastic anemia. Each CDR3 is given with its conserved first and last residue. D genes are given only for firm matches. Expanded clones get a size class; other rows say once, few or many, or leave the size out.

TRBJ2-3	NA	TRBV7-6	NA	TGTGCCAGCAGCTCCTGGGCAGATACGCAGTATTTT	CASSSWADTQYF
TRBJ2-7	many	TRBV20-1	TRBD2	TGCAGTGCACCCCAACCGGCTAGCGGGGGCCTTAAAGAGCAGTACTTC	CSAPQPASGGLKEQYF
TRBJ2-5	many	TRBV20-1	NA	TGCAGTGCTAGAGGGAGCGGAGAGACCCAGTACTTC	CSARGSGETQYF
TRBJ1-2	few	TRBV20-1	NA	TGCAGTGCAAAGATCGGGCAGACCTTGGCTTACTTC	CSAKIGQTLAYF
TRBJ2-7	NA	TRBV7-2	NA	TGTGCCAGCAGCTTAGGGGTTAGCGTCTACGAGCAGTACTTC	CASSLGVSVYEQYF
TRBJ1-2	NA	TRBV20-1	NA	TGCAGTGGCGGGGATATGGACTATGGCTACACCTTC	CSGGDMDYGYTF
TRBJ2-1	many	TRBV24-1	NA	TGTGCCACCAGTGATCCCTCGCCTAGTGTGGATGAGCAGTTCTTC	CATSDPSPSVDEQFF
TRBJ2-6	NA	TRBV6-2/TRBV6-3	NA	TGTGCCAGCAGCCCTTTTGGGGCCAACGTCCTGACTTTC	CASSPFGANVLTF
TRBJ2-7	NA	TRBV5-4	NA	TGTGCCAGCAGCTTGGACGGACGGGGGATATACGAGCAGTACTTC	CASSLDGRGIYEQYF
TRBJ2-6	NA	TRBV20-1	NA	TGCAGTGCTAGAGTAGGCGCGAGTGGGGCCAACGTCCTGACTTTC	CSARVGASGANVLTF
TRBJ1-2	NA	TRBV9	TRBD1	TGTGCCAGCAGCGTAGACTCAGGGGGACTGTATGGCTACACCTTC	CASSVDSGGLYGYTF
TRBJ2-5	many	TRBV4-3	TRBD2	TGCGCCAGCAGCCAAGAACGACTAGCGGGAGCATTGGAGACCCAGTACTTC	CASSQERLAGALETQYF
TRBJ2-3	few	TRBV6-1	NA	TGTGCCAGCAGTGAAGGGTATAGCGGCGGTGAAAGGGCAGATACGCAGTATTTT	CASSEGYSGGERADTQYF
TRBJ2-7	NA	TRBV2	TRBD1	TGTGCCAGCAGCGGGACAGACGACTACGAGCAGTACTTC	CASSGTDDYEQYF
TRBJ2-2	many	TRBV20-1	TRBD1	TGCAGTGCTAGGGGACAGGACCAGAGCCTGGGCGGGGAGCTGTTTTTT	CSARGQDQSLGGELFF
TRBJ2-7	NA	TRBV10-3	NA	TGTGCCATCAGTGTCCTAGGCAGTTCCTCCTACGAGCAGTACTTC	CAISVLGSSSYEQYF
TRBJ2-7	NA	TRBV19	NA	TGTGCCAGTAGTATTAGAGACGGGACGTCCTACGAGCAGTACTTC	CASSIRDGTSYEQYF
TRBJ2-7	many	TRBV5-1	TRBD1	TGCGCCAGCAGCTTTCCAGGGGGATACGAGCAGTACTTC	CASSFPGGYEQYF
TRBJ1-4	NA	TRBV25-1	TRBD1	TGTGCCATCGGAGAGAAACAGGGGTGGACTAATGAAAAACTGTTTTTT	CAIGEKQGWTNEKLFF
TRBJ2-7	NA	TRBV11-1	TRBD1	TGTGCCAGCAGCACCCTTACGGGACAGGGACTCTACGAGCAGTACTTC	CASSTLTGQGLYEQYF
TRBJ1-1	few	TRBV10-3	NA	TGTGCCATCAGTGACGGGGCATCCCCTGAAGCTTTCTTT	CAISDGASPEAFF